This T cell receptor beta chain is drawn from a study of T cell responses to AZD1222 COVID-19 vaccine. This clone was seen just once. Antigen specificity is unknown. This CDR3 contains 19 residues. The junction had 7 bases not matched to a gene; V was cut back by 5 bases and J by 0 bases. Germline loops: CDR1 SEHNR, CDR2 FQNEAQ (reference sequence). Study-wide points: Distributed over spike, vaccine-associated CD4 TCRs predominated at 160-218 and 743-854. Donors, mostly white British, included more females; clonal diversity was possibly underestimated. Researchers took repertoire samples only after the peak T cell response had come.

Sequencing used immunoSEQ multiplex PCR; TCRdb keeps in-frame clones, though not all of them. The sample records roughly 150,000 clones, about 90% being singletons. The chain recombines TRBV7-9 with TRBJ2-1, with TRBD2 matching 16 bases. Source: peripheral blood, taken 28 days after the second AZD1222 dose. The origin of this receptor is an adult who received the AZD1222 COVID-19 vaccine. Here the CDR3 DNA reads TGTGCCAGCAGCCGACCGGGACTAGCGGGAGGGCCCTCCTACAATGAGCAGTTCTTC. Its protein product is CASSRPGLAGGPSYNEQFF. The full variable domain, rest sourced from reference TRBV7-9 and TRBJ2-1, is DTGVSQNPRHKITKRGQNVTFRCDPISEHNRLYWYRQTLGQGPEFLTYFQNEAQLEKSRLLSDRFSAERPKGSFSTLEIQRTEQGDSAMYLCASSRPGLAGGPSYNEQFFGPGTRLTVL.